The 31 T cell receptor beta chains below were found in one sample sequenced in a study of beta chain features in type 1 diabetes. Expressed TCRB transcripts were sequenced because the entire RNA isolate underwent reverse transcription. Repertoires were generated with immunoSEQ multiplex PCR, while TCRdb's copy carries only in-frame clones and drops some. The repertoire consists of 450,000 to 600,000 clones, with around 30% occurring once and the leading ten covering more than 0.055%. What was sequenced was naive CD4+ T cells from blood. Receptor source: a man younger than 35 in good health.

The chain combines TRBV7-2 with TRBJ2-5, with a possible D match to TRBD1 (6 bases). The CDR3 covers 16 residues. CDR1 is SGHTA and CDR2 is FQGNSA in the germline V gene. Trimming pared 5 bases from V and 4 bases from J, leaving 20 bases between. The CDR3 nucleotides read TGTGCCAGCAGCGCCAGAACCTCAGGGGTCCGAGAGACCCAGTACTTC. It translates to CASSARTSGVRETQYF.

About this clone itself: The sample contains more than one DNA sequence encoding this CDR3. CDR3 bases: TGCAGCGTTGACGGCCTTGGCACAGATACGCAGTATTTT. Its translation: CSVDGLGTDTQYF. This chain joins TRBV29-1 and TRBJ2-3; D remains unclear. Germline V gene sequence: CDR1 SQVTM, CDR2 ANQGSEA. Trimming cost V 3 bases and J 1 base, with 8 bases left between them. This CDR3 spans 13 amino acids.

The chain is built from TRBV4-2 and TRBJ2-3; perhaps D is TRBD1 or TRBD2 (7 bases each). CDR1 is LGHNA, CDR2 YNFKEQ, per germline. This CDR3 has 16 residues. Trimming removed 1 base from V and 1 base from J, with 12 bases in between. The CDR3 spells CASSQAAGGGTDTQYF. The CDR3 region has the DNA TGTGCCAGCAGCCAAGCCGCAGGGGGGGGCACAGATACGCAGTATTTT.

This chain connects TRBV18 to TRBJ2-3; no clear D. The CDR3 is made up of 16 amino acids. The V gene's germline CDR1 is KGHSH and CDR2 LQKENI. The germline V and J ends were trimmed by 2 bases and 0 bases, with 12 bases remaining between them. Here the CDR3 DNA reads TGTGCCAGCTCACCAAGGGTCACCACTAGCACAGATACGCAGTATTTT. Translated, it gives CASSPRVTTSTDTQYF. Based on the CDR3 plus reference TRBV18 and TRBJ2-3, the full variable domain is NAGVMQNPRHLVRRRGQEARLRCSPMKGHSHVYWYRQLPEEGLKFMVYLQKENIIDESGMPKERFSAEFPKEGPSILRIQQVVRGDSAAYFCASSPRVTTSTDTQYFGPGTRLTVL.

The rearrangement uses TRBV5-1 and TRBJ2-3, with 10 bases identical to TRBD2. The ends lost 5 bases at V and 3 bases at J; junction bases unmatched: 6. This CDR3 spans 15 amino acids. Germline lookup yields CDR1 SGHRS and CDR2 YFSETQ. The CDR3 reads CASRPSGSRTDTQYF. The CDR3 DNA follows: TGCGCCAGCAGGCCTAGCGGGAGCCGAACAGATACGCAGTATTTT.

The J gene is TRBJ2-7, the V gene TRBV30; 7 nucleotides align to TRBD2. Germline V gene data show CDR1 as GTSNPN and CDR2 as SVGIG (reference sequence). There are 14 residues in the CDR3. V was clipped by 8 bases and J by 0 bases; unmatched bases: 10. The CDR3 DNA reads TGTGCCGTTGAAAGCGGGAAATTCTCCTACGAGCAGTACTTC. As protein: CAVESGKFSYEQYF.

V gene TRBV6-5 combines with J gene TRBJ2-7; D remains unclear. V lost 0 bases, J lost 4 bases, and 13 bases lay in between. This CDR3 has 15 residues. Germline assignment: CDR1 MNHEY and CDR2 SVGAGI. The CDR3 region is CASSYSSWGSYEQYF. The CDR3, as DNA: TGTGCCAGCAGTTACTCGAGCTGGGGTTCTTACGAGCAGTACTTC.

The rearrangement joins TRBV6-5 to TRBJ2-1, with D hard to call. Trimming removed 4 bases from V and 4 bases from J, with 11 bases in between. This CDR3 contains 14 residues. Germline values: CDR1 MNHEY, CDR2 SVGAGI. The CDR3 nucleotides are TGTGCCAGCAGTTCCCAGGCAGCGTACAATGAGCAGTTCTTC. Amino acid sequence: CASSSQAAYNEQFF.

This clone was observed a handful of times. The chain employs TRBV6-1 and TRBJ2-7; the D gene could be TRBD1 or TRBD2 (5 bases each). V was pared by 0 bases and J by 3 bases, with 9 bases between. This CDR3 contains 14 residues. Germline V CDR1 and CDR2: MNHNS, SASEGT. The CDR3 here is CASSEAPGLYEQYF. CDR3 sequence (DNA): TGTGCCAGCAGTGAAGCCCCGGGGCTCTACGAGCAGTACTTC.

In its sample, this clone was seen a few times. Within the sample, other DNA sequences also encode this same CDR3. The V and J genes are TRBV30 and TRBJ1-5, with D possibly matching TRBD1 (6 bases). CDR1 is GTSNPN and CDR2 is SVGIG in the germline V gene (reference sequence). The CDR3 loop spans 13 amino acids. Trimming left V 1 base short and J 2 bases short, with 6 bases between. The CDR3 sequence: CAWSGQGNQPQHF. In DNA, the CDR3 is TGTGCCTGGAGTGGACAGGGCAATCAGCCCCAGCATTTT.

The chain uses TRBV28 and TRBJ1-4; the D gene is possibly TRBD1 (5 bases). Germline V gives CDR1 MDHEN, CDR2 SYDVKM. The CDR3 is 13 amino acids. Trimming left V 11 bases short and J 7 bases short, with 17 bases between. The CDR3 reads CASTAGGLEKLFF. The CDR3, as DNA: TGTGCCTCGACGGCCGGGGGTCTTGAAAAACTGTTTTTT.

The CDR3 protein is CASSLRQGTEAFF. DNA of the CDR3: TGTGCCAGCAGCCTTCGACAGGGCACTGAAGCTTTCTTT. The chain combines TRBV11-2 with TRBJ1-1; 7 bases are shared with TRBD1. CDR1 is SGHAT, CDR2 FQNNGV, per germline. J was trimmed by 4 bases and V by 5 bases; bases with no gene match: 4. The CDR3 sequence is 13 residues long.

On this clone: The sample holds other DNA sequences that translate to the same CDR3. The chain recombines TRBV25-1 with TRBJ2-1; D is undetermined. CDR3 size: 11 residues. Between the trimmed V and J ends, which lost 4 bases and 7 bases, there was a span of 5 bases. Germline-derived CDR1 and CDR2 are MGHDK and SYGVNS. The CDR3 sequence is CASSGGNEQFF. CDR3 nucleotide sequence: TGTGCCAGCAGTGGGGGAAATGAGCAGTTCTTC.

This clone has more than one count but fewer than ten. V and J are TRBV30 and TRBJ2-7; D gene unclear. Germline-derived CDR1 and CDR2 are GTSNPN and SVGIG (reference sequence). Trimming left V 3 bases short and J 4 bases short, with 7 bases between. The CDR3 totals 11 residues. The CDR3: CAWRVKYEQYF. Here the CDR3 DNA reads TGTGCCTGGAGAGTGAAGTACGAGCAGTACTTC. The variable domain in full, completed from reference TRBV30 and TRBJ2-7, reads SQTIHQWPATLVQPVGSPLSLECTVEGTSNPNLYWYRQAAGRGLQLLFYSVGIGQISSEVPQNLSASRPQDRQFILSSKKLLLSDSGFYLCAWRVKYEQYFGPGTRLTVT.

There are a few counts of this clone. The V and J genes are TRBV25-1 and TRBJ1-1, with D maybe TRBD1 (5 bases). This CDR3 region has 14 residues. CDR1 MGHDK and CDR2 SYGVNS come from the germline V gene. With 6 bases removed from V and 4 bases from J, the gap between germline ends came to 15 bases. As DNA, the CDR3 is TGTGCCAGCAGAGGGGACGGGGGTGGCACTGAAGCTTTCTTT. It translates to CASRGDGGGTEAFF.

The rearrangement uses TRBV4-1 and TRBJ2-3; the D is unclear. Germline V gene data show CDR1 as MGHRA and CDR2 as YSYEKL. V was cut by 2 bases and J by 6 bases, with 9 bases left in between. The CDR3 contains 13 residues. The CDR3 is CASSQTATDTQYF. As DNA, the CDR3 is TGCGCCAGCAGCCAAACTGCAACCGATACGCAGTATTTT.

The chain employs TRBV5-1 and TRBJ2-7; perhaps TRBD1 as D (5 bases). Trimming pared 4 bases from V and 4 bases from J, leaving 18 bases between. Germline V gives CDR1 SGHRS, CDR2 YFSETQ. The CDR3 contains 15 residues. CDR3 nucleotide sequence: TGCGCCAGCAGCCCCGAGACAGCGAGAGTATACGAGCAGTACTTC. Encoded protein: CASSPETARVYEQYF.

This rearrangement joins TRBV2 to TRBJ2-3; D might be TRBD2 (5 bases). Germline V gene data show CDR1 as SNHLY and CDR2 as FYNNEI. V was cut by 4 bases and J by 5 bases, with 10 bases left in between. The CDR3 consists of 13 residues. The CDR3 here is CASSARAGDTQYF. Written as DNA, the CDR3 is TGTGCCAGCAGTGCCCGTGCGGGAGATACGCAGTATTTT.

V gene TRBV15 combines with J gene TRBJ2-6, with 7 nucleotides matching TRBD1. The germline V gene has CDR1 LNHNV and CDR2 YYDKDF (reference sequence). The CDR3 is made up of 15 amino acids. J lost 7 bases, V lost 5 bases, and 8 bases had no gene match. DNA of the CDR3: TGTGCCACCAGCGGACTGGACAGGCGAGCCAACGTCCTGACTTTC. This codes for CATSGLDRRANVLTF.

In the case of this clone: Other DNA sequences within the sample encode an identical CDR3. The V gene is TRBV19, the J gene TRBJ2-6; D ambiguous. The CDR3 has 13 amino acids. Germline V lookup: CDR1 LNHDA, CDR2 SQIVND (reference sequence). The V and J ends lost 5 bases and 1 base respectively, with 3 bases between them. Here the CDR3 reads CASSSSGANVLTF. The CDR3 nucleotides read TGTGCCAGTAGTTCATCTGGGGCCAACGTCCTGACTTTC.

Only a few counts were recorded for this clone. This chain connects TRBV2 to TRBJ1-4, with D unclear. CDR3 length: 13 amino acids. Trimming removed 6 bases from V and 8 bases from J, with 13 bases in between. Germline V lookup: CDR1 SNHLY, CDR2 FYNNEI. CDR3 sequence: CASRQQQAEKLFF. The CDR3 nucleotides read TGTGCCAGCAGGCAGCAGCAGGCAGAAAAACTGTTTTTT.

J is TRBJ2-3 and V is TRBV15; 12 nucleotides align to TRBD2. CDR1 and CDR2 from the germline V gene are LNHNV and YYDKDF (reference sequence). The V gene end was trimmed by 8 bases and the J gene end by 4 bases; junction bases not matched to a gene: 16. The CDR3 has 18 amino acids. The CDR3 spells CATYLVTSGRQSPDTQYF. CDR3 nucleotides: TGTGCCACCTACCTAGTAACTAGCGGGAGGCAATCTCCAGATACGCAGTATTTT.

This clone was seen a single time. DNA for the CDR3: TGTGCCAGCAGCACCCGTACCGGGCTCGGGGAGACCCAGTACTTC. Encoded protein: CASSTRTGLGETQYF. V and J are TRBV5-4 and TRBJ2-5; D not certain. Trimming stripped 4 bases from V and 5 bases from J, with 18 bases between. The CDR3 is made up of 15 amino acids. The germline V gene encodes CDR1 SGHNT and CDR2 YYREEE (reference sequence). Drawing the rest from reference TRBV5-4 and TRBJ2-5, the complete variable domain is ETGVTQSPTHLIKTRGQQVTLRCSSQSGHNTVSWYQQALGQGPQFIFQYYREEENGRGNFPPRFSGLQFPNYSSELNVNALELDDSALYLCASSTRTGLGETQYFGPGTRLLVL.

V usage is TRBV28 and J usage is TRBJ2-5; 9 bases line up with TRBD2. Trimming cost V 2 bases and J 3 bases; bases outside gene matches: 4. Germline V lookup: CDR1 MDHEN, CDR2 SYDVKM. The CDR3 runs to 15 residues. The CDR3 nucleotides are TGTGCCAGCAGTTTAGGGGGACTAGCTGAAGAGACCCAGTACTTC. Translated: CASSLGGLAEETQYF.

The rearrangement uses TRBV25-1 and TRBJ2-5; D tentatively fits TRBD1 or TRBD2 (6 bases each). The CDR3 extends over 14 amino acids. V gave up 8 bases and J gave up 5 bases, with 18 bases separating them. Germline assignment: CDR1 MGHDK and CDR2 SYGVNS. The CDR3 here is CASQEPGAGETQYF. CDR3 DNA sequence: TGTGCCAGCCAAGAACCGGGGGCAGGGGAGACCCAGTACTTC.

This chain joins TRBV6-4 and TRBJ2-3; 15 bases agree with TRBD2. The V and J ends lost 0 bases and 6 bases, in that order; junction bases with no gene match: 7. This CDR3 has 18 amino acids. From germline, CDR1 is MRHNA and CDR2 SNTAGT. The CDR3 protein is CASSDSWTSGRATDTQYF. The CDR3, as DNA: TGTGCCAGCAGTGACTCCTGGACTAGCGGGAGGGCCACGGATACGCAGTATTTT.

This clone appeared a few times. This specimen includes other DNA sequences encoding the same CDR3. The chain uses TRBV30 and TRBJ1-1, with a weak D call TRBD1 (5 bases). This CDR3 has 12 amino acids. The germline V gene has CDR1 GTSNPN and CDR2 SVGIG (reference sequence). The V end lost 5 bases, the J end lost 2 bases, and 9 bases lay between the germline ends. CDR3 bases: TGTGCCTGGGGGACCGTCAACACTGAAGCTTTCTTT. Protein product: CAWGTVNTEAFF. Using reference TRBV30 and TRBJ1-1 for the parts outside the CDR3, the full variable domain is SQTIHQWPATLVQPVGSPLSLECTVEGTSNPNLYWYRQAAGRGLQLLFYSVGIGQISSEVPQNLSASRPQDRQFILSSKKLLLSDSGFYLCAWGTVNTEAFFGQGTRLTVV.

The V gene is TRBV19, the J gene TRBJ2-1, with 10 bases that match TRBD2. The trim removed 3 bases at V and 4 bases at J, leaving 6 bases unmatched. The CDR3 consists of 16 residues. CDR1 LNHDA and CDR2 SQIVND come from the germline V gene (reference sequence). CDR3 DNA: TGTGCCAGTAGTATTTCTCGGACTAGCGGATACAATGAGCAGTTCTTC. Its protein is CASSISRTSGYNEQFF.

The chain is built from TRBV28 and TRBJ1-2; 9 bases match TRBD1. V lost 7 bases to trimming and J lost 8 bases; unmatched junction nucleotides: 8. The CDR3 spans 13 residues. CDR1 and CDR2 (germline): MDHEN, SYDVKM. The CDR3 nucleotides read TGTGCCAGCATTTCACAGGGGGCGGTGGGCTACACCTTC. It translates to CASISQGAVGYTF.

The chain combines TRBV15 with TRBJ1-4; no firm D call. Trimming removed 0 bases at V and 0 bases at J, with 5 bases between. Germline CDR1 and CDR2: LNHNV and YYDKDF (reference sequence). The CDR3 consists of 15 residues. In DNA, the CDR3 is TGTGCCACCAGCAGAGAAGGTGCAACTAATGAAAAACTGTTTTTT. This gives the protein CATSREGATNEKLFF.

The chain uses TRBV27 and TRBJ2-4, with 8 positions matching TRBD1. The CDR3 sequence is 16 residues long. Trimming cost V 3 bases and J 1 base; bases outside gene matches: 5. Germline-derived CDR1 and CDR2 are MNHEY and SMNVEV (reference sequence). The CDR3 DNA is TGTGCCAGCAGTTTGACAGGGGTCATCGCCAAAAACATTCAGTACTTC. It yields the protein CASSLTGVIAKNIQYF.